The clone carrying this TCR beta chain was detected only a few times. Antigen specificity is unknown. Researchers ran immunoSEQ v3.0 at survey level. It was about 40,000-55,000 T-cell genomes per sample that sequencing targeted. Sequencing used immunoSEQ multiplex PCR; TCRdb keeps in-frame clones, though not all of them. The data show roughly 39,000 clones, around 88% seen once. The data are from a study of long-term antiretroviral therapy in people with HIV. The study's findings and limits: Samples were collected from the mid-2000s to the late 2010s under possibly less effective ART regimens.

The receptor comes from a woman between 18 and 29 years old with HIV. The sequences come from unsorted PBMCs, collected just before starting antiretroviral therapy.

CDR3 DNA: TGTGCCACTTCAGCGGCCCCCGGGAGGGAGCAGTACTTC. As protein: CATSAAPGREQYF. The rearrangement joins TRBV27 to TRBJ2-7; 7 bases map to TRBD2. V dropped 10 bases and J dropped 7; count of bases not matched to a gene: 13. CDR1 and CDR2 (germline): MNHEY, SMNVEV (reference sequence). CDR3 length: 13 amino acids.